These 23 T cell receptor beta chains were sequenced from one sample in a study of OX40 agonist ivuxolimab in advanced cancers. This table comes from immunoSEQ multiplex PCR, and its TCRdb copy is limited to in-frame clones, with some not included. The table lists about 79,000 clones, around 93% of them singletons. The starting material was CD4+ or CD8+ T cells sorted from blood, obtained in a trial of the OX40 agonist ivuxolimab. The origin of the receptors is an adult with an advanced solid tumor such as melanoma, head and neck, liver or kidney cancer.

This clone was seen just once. Here the CDR3 DNA reads TGTGCCAGCAGTTACTCTACACAGGGAGCCGGGGAGCTGTTTTTT. It codes for CASSYSTQGAGELFF. This chain uses TRBV6-6 with TRBJ2-2, with D maybe TRBD1 (6 bases). Trimming stripped 0 bases from V and 6 bases from J, with 11 bases between. From germline, CDR1 is MNHNY and CDR2 SVGAGI (reference sequence). This CDR3 is 15 amino acids long.

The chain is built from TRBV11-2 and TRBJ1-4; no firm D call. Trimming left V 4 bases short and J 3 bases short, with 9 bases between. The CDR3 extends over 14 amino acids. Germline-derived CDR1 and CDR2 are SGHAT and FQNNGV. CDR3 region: CASSYQVPNEKLFF. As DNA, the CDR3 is TGTGCCAGCAGCTATCAGGTTCCTAATGAAAAACTGTTTTTT.

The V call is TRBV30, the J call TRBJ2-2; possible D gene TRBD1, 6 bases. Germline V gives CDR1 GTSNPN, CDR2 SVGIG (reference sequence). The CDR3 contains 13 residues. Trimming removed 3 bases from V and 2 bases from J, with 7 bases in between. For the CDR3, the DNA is TGTGCCTGGAGGGACAGAAACACCGGGGAGCTGTTTTTT. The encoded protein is CAWRDRNTGELFF.

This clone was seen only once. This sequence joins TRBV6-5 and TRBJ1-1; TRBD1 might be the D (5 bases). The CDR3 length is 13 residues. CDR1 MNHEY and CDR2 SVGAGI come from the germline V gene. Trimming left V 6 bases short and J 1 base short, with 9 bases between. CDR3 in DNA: TGTGCCAGCAGCTGGGACGGGAACACTGAAGCTTTCTTT. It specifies CASSWDGNTEAFF.

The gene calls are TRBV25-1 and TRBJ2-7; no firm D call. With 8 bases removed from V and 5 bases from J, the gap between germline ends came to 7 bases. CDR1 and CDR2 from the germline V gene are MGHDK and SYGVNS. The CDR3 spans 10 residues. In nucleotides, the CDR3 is TGTGCCAGCGGAAACCACGAGCAGTACTTC. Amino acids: CASGNHEQYF.

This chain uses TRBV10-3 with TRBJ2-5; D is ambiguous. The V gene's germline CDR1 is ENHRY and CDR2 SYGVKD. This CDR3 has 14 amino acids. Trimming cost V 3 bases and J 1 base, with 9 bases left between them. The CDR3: CAISDVYSQETQYF. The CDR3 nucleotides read TGTGCCATCAGTGATGTTTACAGCCAAGAGACCCAGTACTTC.

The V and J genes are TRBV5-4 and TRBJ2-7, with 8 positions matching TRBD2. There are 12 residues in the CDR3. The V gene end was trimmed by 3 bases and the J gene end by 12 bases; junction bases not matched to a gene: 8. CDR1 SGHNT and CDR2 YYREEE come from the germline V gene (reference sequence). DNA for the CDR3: TGTGCCAGCAGCTCGGGGGGGTGGAAGCCGTACTTC. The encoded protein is CASSSGGWKPYF.

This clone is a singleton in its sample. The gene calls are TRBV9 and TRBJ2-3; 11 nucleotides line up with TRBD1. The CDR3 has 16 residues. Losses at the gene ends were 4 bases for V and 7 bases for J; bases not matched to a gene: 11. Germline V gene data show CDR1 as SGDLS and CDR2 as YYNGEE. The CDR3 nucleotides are TGTGCCAGCAGCTCCCCCGGACAGGGGGCCGCGCATACGCAGTATTTT. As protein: CASSSPGQGAAHTQYF.

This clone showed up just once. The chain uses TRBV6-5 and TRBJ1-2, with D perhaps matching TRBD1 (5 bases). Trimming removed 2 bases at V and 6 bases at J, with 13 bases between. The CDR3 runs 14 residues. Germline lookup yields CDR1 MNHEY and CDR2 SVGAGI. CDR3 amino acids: CASSYVGRGHGYTF. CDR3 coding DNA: TGTGCCAGCAGTTACGTAGGGCGGGGACATGGCTACACCTTC.

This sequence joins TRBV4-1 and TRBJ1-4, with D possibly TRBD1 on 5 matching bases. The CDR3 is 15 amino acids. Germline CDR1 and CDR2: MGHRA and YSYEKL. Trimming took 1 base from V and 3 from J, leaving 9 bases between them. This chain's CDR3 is CASSQGGGANEKLFF. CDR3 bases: TGCGCCAGCAGCCAAGGTGGGGGGGCTAATGAAAAACTGTTTTTT.

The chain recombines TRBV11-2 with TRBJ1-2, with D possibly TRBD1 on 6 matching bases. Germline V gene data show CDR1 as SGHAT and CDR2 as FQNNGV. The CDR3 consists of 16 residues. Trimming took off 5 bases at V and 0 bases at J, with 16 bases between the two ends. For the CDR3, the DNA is TGTGCCAGCAGCCAGACGGGACACCCAACTAACTATGGCTACACCTTC. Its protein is CASSQTGHPTNYGYTF.

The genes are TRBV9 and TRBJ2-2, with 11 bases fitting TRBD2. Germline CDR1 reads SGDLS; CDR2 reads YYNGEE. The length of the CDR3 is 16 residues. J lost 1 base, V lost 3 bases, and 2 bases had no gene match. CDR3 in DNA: TGTGCCAGCAGCGAGACTAGCGGGGAGAACACCGGGGAGCTGTTTTTT. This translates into CASSETSGENTGELFF.

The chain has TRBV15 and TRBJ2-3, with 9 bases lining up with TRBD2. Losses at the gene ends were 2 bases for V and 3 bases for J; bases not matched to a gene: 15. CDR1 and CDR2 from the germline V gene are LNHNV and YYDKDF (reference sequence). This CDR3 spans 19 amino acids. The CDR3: CATSRYPSQASGDTDTQYF. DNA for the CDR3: TGTGCCACCAGCAGATACCCCTCCCAGGCTAGCGGGGATACAGATACGCAGTATTTT.

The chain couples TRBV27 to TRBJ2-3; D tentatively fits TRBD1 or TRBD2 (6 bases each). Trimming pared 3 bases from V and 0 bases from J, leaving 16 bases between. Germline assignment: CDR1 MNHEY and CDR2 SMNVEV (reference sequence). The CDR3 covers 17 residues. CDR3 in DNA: TGTGCCAGCAGTTTCGTGGGGGGCCTTCCTAGCACAGATACGCAGTATTTT. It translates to CASSFVGGLPSTDTQYF.

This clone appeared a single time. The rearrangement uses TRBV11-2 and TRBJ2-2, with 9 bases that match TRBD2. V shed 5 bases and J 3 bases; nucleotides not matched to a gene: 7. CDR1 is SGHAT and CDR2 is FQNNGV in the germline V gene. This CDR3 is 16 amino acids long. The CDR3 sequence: CASSKTSGYYTGELFF. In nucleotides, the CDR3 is TGTGCCAGCAGCAAGACTAGCGGCTATTACACCGGGGAGCTGTTTTTT. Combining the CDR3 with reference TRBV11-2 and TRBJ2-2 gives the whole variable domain EAGVAQSPRYKIIEKRQSVAFWCNPISGHATLYWYQQILGQGPKLLIQFQNNGVVDDSQLPKDRFSAERLKGVDSTLKIQPAKLEDSAVYLCASSKTSGYYTGELFFGEGSRLTVL.

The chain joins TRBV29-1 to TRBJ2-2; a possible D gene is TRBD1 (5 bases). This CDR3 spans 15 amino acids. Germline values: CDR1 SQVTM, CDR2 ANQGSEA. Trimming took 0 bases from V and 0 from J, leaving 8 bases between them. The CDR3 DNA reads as TGCAGCGTTGAAGATCTAGGGGCGAACACCGGGGAGCTGTTTTTT. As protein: CSVEDLGANTGELFF.

The CDR3 nucleotides are TGTGCCAGCAGCTTGGCCGCGGCCCTACAAGAGACCCAGTACTTC. Translated: CASSLAAALQETQYF. The J gene is TRBJ2-5, the V gene TRBV7-7, with D unclear. Germline values: CDR1 SSHAT, CDR2 FNYEAQ (reference sequence). V dropped 3 bases and J dropped 2 bases, with 13 bases sitting between them. The CDR3 is made up of 15 amino acids.

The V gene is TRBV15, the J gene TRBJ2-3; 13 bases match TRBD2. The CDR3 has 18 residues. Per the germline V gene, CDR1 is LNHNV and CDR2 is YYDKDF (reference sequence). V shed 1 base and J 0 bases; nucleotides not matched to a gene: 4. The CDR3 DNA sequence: TGTGCCACCAGCAGAGGGAGGACTAGCGGGGGAAGCACAGATACGCAGTATTTT. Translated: CATSRGRTSGGSTDTQYF. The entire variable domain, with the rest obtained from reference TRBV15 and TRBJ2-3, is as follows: DAMVIQNPRYQVTQFGKPVTLSCSQTLNHNVMYWYQQKSSQAPKLLFHYYDKDFNNEADTPDNFQSRRPNTSFCFLDIRSPGLGDTAMYLCATSRGRTSGGSTDTQYFGPGTRLTVL.

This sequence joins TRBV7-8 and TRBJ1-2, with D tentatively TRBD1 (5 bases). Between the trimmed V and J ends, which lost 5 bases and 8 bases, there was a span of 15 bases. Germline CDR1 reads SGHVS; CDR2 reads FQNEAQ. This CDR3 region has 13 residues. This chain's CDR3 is CASSNKGIGGYTF. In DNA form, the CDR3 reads TGTGCCAGCAGCAATAAGGGGATTGGGGGCTACACCTTC.

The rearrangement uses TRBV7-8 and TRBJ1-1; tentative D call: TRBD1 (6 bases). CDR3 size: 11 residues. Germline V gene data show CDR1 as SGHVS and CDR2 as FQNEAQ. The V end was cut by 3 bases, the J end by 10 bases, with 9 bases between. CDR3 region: CASSFGGRAFF. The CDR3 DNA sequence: TGTGCCAGCAGCTTTGGGGGCCGAGCTTTCTTT.

The CDR3 here is CASGLGDEQYF. CDR3 in DNA: TGTGCTAGTGGTTTGGGCGACGAGCAGTACTTC. The chain joins TRBV12-5 to TRBJ2-7; D is unclear. The V end lost 1 base, the J end lost 5 bases, and 3 bases lay between the germline ends. Germline CDR1 reads LGHNT; CDR2 reads FRNRAP. The CDR3 runs 11 residues. Filled out from reference TRBV12-5 and TRBJ2-7, the complete variable domain reads DARVTQTPRHKVTEMGQEVTMRCQPILGHNTVFWYRQTMMQGLELLAYFRNRAPLDDSGMPKDRFSAEMPDATLATLKIQPSEPRDSAVYFCASGLGDEQYFGPGTRLTVT.

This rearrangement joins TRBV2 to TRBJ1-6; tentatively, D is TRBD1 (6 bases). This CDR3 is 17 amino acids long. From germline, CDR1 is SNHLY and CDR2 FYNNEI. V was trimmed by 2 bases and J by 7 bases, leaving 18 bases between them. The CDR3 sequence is CASSELFPGAANSPLHF. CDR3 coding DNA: TGTGCCAGCAGTGAACTTTTTCCGGGGGCTGCCAATTCACCCCTCCACTTT. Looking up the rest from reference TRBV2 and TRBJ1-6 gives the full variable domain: EPEVTQTPSHQVTQMGQEVILRCVPISNHLYFYWYRQILGQKVEFLVSFYNNEISEKSEIFDDQFSVERPDGSNFTLKIRSTKLEDSAMYFCASSELFPGAANSPLHFGNGTRLTVT.

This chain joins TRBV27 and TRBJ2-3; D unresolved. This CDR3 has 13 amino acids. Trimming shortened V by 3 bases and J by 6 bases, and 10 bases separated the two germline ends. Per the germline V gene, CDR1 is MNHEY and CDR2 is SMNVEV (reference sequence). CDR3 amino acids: CASSLPYKDTQYF. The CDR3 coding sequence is TGTGCCAGCAGTTTGCCCTACAAGGATACGCAGTATTTT.